One sample yielded the 7 T cell receptor beta chains listed below, sequenced in a study of blood T cell repertoires in COVID-19 (dated by TCRdb to 2020 to 2022). The library was prepared using the immunoSEQ multiplex PCR assay. In TCRdb, the immuneACCESS table is reduced to in-frame sequences with V and J assigned. These tables do not hold every clone; where another copy was compared, an unresolved V gene accounts for under half, and the others remain unexplained. Recorded for this sample are 350,000 or so clones; 65% to 90% of them occurred a single time. Around 4.4% of the sample goes to the ten largest clones. The material sequenced was PBMCs or T cells enriched from blood (not recorded which). The source is a woman aged 40 to 55 with acute COVID-19.

This chain uses TRBV4-1 with TRBJ1-2; D is unclear. CDR1 MGHRA and CDR2 YSYEKL come from the germline V gene. The CDR3 extends over 13 amino acids. Trimming took 0 bases from V and 4 from J, leaving 6 bases between them. The CDR3 is CASSQDHSYGYTF. The CDR3, as DNA: TGCGCCAGCAGCCAAGATCATAGCTATGGCTACACCTTC.

The rearrangement links TRBV19 to TRBJ2-7; no clear D gene. There are 14 residues in the CDR3. Trimming left V 5 bases short and J 4 bases short, with 15 bases between. CDR1 and CDR2 from the germline V gene are LNHDA and SQIVND (reference sequence). As DNA, the CDR3 is TGTGCCAGTAGTCAAGGAGAGGCGATATACGAGCAGTACTTC. Its protein is CASSQGEAIYEQYF. The whole variable domain, filled in from reference TRBV19 and TRBJ2-7, reads DGGITQSPKYLFRKEGQNVTLSCEQNLNHDAMYWYRQDPGQGLRLIYYSQIVNDFQKGDIAEGYSVSREKKESFPLTVTSAQKNPTAFYLCASSQGEAIYEQYFGPGTRLTVT.

This chain joins TRBV5-1 and TRBJ1-3; D gene unclear. The germline gives CDR1 SGHRS, CDR2 YFSETQ. V lost 0 bases and J 8 bases, leaving 18 bases between the germline ends. CDR3 size: 16 residues. CDR3 loop: CASSLDAWTPGYTIYF. In DNA form, the CDR3 reads TGCGCCAGCAGCTTGGATGCGTGGACTCCGGGCTACACCATATATTTT.

Of note for this clone: One junction end disagrees with the germline gene, perhaps due to a read error. This chain links TRBV7-7 with TRBJ1-4; D gene ambiguous. Germline V gene sequence: CDR1 SSHAT, CDR2 FNYEAQ (reference sequence). This CDR3 comprises 13 residues. CDR3 coding DNA: TGTGCTAGCAGCTTAGATCCCGGTGAAAAACTGTTTTTT. It is translated as CASSLDPGEKLFF.

The chain employs TRBV28 and TRBJ1-6; D is unresolved. V dropped 6 bases and J dropped 6 bases, with 6 bases sitting between them. The CDR3 contains 12 residues. Germline lookup yields CDR1 MDHEN and CDR2 SYDVKM. CDR3 protein: CASSFSNSPLHF. The CDR3 nucleotides read TGTGCCAGCAGCTTTTCTAATTCACCCCTCCACTTT.

V is TRBV7-8 and J is TRBJ2-7; 9 positions match TRBD1. Germline CDR1 and CDR2: SGHVS and FQNEAQ. V dropped 5 bases and J dropped 1; count of bases not matched to a gene: 3. The CDR3 consists of 14 residues. The CDR3 reads CASSEQGASYEQYF. DNA of the CDR3: TGTGCCAGCAGCGAACAGGGGGCATCCTACGAGCAGTACTTC.

V is TRBV24-1 and J is TRBJ1-4; possibly TRBD1 for D (6 bases). Per the germline V gene, CDR1 is KGHDR and CDR2 is SFDVKD. Trimming pared 3 bases from V and 7 bases from J, leaving 20 bases between. The CDR3 is 17 amino acids. CDR3 protein: CATSDPKIGGETEKLFF. The CDR3 DNA is TGTGCCACCAGTGATCCAAAGATAGGGGGGGAGACTGAAAAACTGTTTTTT.